The text below deals with one T cell receptor beta chain. The sample holds a few counts of this clone. The antigen it binds to is not known. Base-call qualities are not available, and no considerably larger clone is one nucleotide away. Reading from cysteine to phenylalanine, the CDR3 counts 17 amino acids. The only DNA kept is the CDR3, 51 bases in frame from the first base. The CDR1 and CDR2 encoded by the germline V gene are SGHRS and YFSETQ. The germline ends are 17 bases apart after V is trimmed by 0 bases and J by 2 bases. These data originate in a study of blood T cell repertoires in COVID-19 (dated by TCRdb to 2020 to 2021). For context, the study as a whole: The collaborator samples originated in the United States, Italy and Spain and spanned the acute and convalescent phases of COVID-19. The prospective study material was composed of cDNA or gDNA derived from T cells, B-cell-depleted T cells, or PBMCs. The dataset comprised deeply sampled blood TCRbeta repertoires from subjects exposed to, actively infected with, or recovered from COVID-19. A freely available public database, intended as a resource for researchers studying the immune response to SARS-CoV-2, is where the repertoires were released. Samples were obtained from the ongoing ImmuneRACE study (first 160 participants) and from about 1,300 subjects provided by 6 global collaborators. A de-identified subject ID, COVID-19 status, age in years and sex were almost always included in the sample metadata. Where available, HLA class I and class II types were obtained from metadata supplied by the sample provider rather than from assay-based typing.

TCRbeta CDR3 regions were amplified from genomic DNA by means of the immunoSEQ Assay, a bias-controlled multiplex PCR. The paper's processing steps were these. Nucleated cell counts per sample were estimated from amplification of reference gene primers within the assay. Sequence reads were collapsed and filtered to measure the absolute abundance of every unique TCRbeta CDR3 rearrangement. For each sample, productive Simpson clonality was calculated by taking the square root of Simpson's diversity index across productive rearrangements. TCRdb provides this immuneACCESS table in a form limited to in-frame rearrangements. Some clones are lacking; in checked studies, under half of them reflect an unresolved V gene, and why the rest are absent is not known. V and J calls and clone size are given by that table; D and trimming were obtained from the DNA. In this sample the table shows about 70,000 clones, 60% to 75% of which occur a single time. The top ten clonotypes cover 35% to 45% of the sample.

Overall study outcomes, separate from this receptor: How much clinical and demographic metadata was included differed by source and by participant, and the metadata was provided uncurated.

Whole blood was collected in K2EDTA tubes by collaborating institutions according to the institutions' own protocols. For TCRbeta analysis, collaborators shipped samples in one of three forms: frozen whole blood, isolated PBMCs, or DNA extracted from either of those sample types. This clonotype originated in a woman between 70 and 85 years old with acute or convalescent COVID-19. Rearrangement joined TRBV5-1 to TRBJ2-5; a tentative D match to TRBD1 spans 5 bases. Sequenced input: peripheral blood. The CDR3 has the sequence CASSLGKLQGKQETQYF. Here is the DNA: TGCGCCAGCAGCTTGGGCAAACTGCAGGGAAAGCAAGAGACCCAGTACTTC.